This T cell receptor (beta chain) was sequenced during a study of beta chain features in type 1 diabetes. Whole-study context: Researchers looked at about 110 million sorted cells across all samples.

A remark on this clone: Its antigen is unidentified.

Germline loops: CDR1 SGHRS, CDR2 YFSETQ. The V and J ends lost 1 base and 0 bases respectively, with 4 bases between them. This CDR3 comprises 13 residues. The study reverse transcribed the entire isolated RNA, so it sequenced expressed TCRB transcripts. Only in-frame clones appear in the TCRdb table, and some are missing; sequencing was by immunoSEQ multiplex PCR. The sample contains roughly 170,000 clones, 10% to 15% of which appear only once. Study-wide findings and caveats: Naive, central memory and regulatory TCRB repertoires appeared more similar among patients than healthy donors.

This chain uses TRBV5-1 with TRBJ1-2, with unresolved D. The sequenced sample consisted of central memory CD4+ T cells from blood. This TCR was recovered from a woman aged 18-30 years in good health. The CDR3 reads CASSLPANYGYTF. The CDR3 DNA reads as TGCGCCAGCAGCTTGCCAGCTAACTATGGCTACACCTTC.